This record concerns one T cell receptor beta chain sequence. These data come from a study of control samples from healthy donors and cancer patients. The CDR3 sequence is 13 residues long. The V end lost 4 bases, the J end lost 4 bases, and 10 bases lay between the germline ends. Germline CDR1 is SGHNT and CDR2 is YYREEE (reference sequence). Assay: immunoSEQ multiplex PCR; the TCRdb copy retains only in-frame clones and omits some. The data contain about 77,000 clones, around 92% of them singletons. The J gene is TRBJ2-3, the V gene TRBV5-4; D is uncertain. This receptor was identified in a woman aged 55-69 years in good health. The source material was blood. The CDR3 region has the DNA TGTGCCAGCAGCCGAGACAAGCCAGATACGCAGTATTTT. Amino acids: CASSRDKPDTQYF. The full variable domain, with the rest looked up from reference TRBV5-4 and TRBJ2-3, is ETGVTQSPTHLIKTRGQQVTLRCSSQSGHNTVSWYQQALGQGPQFIFQYYREEENGRGNFPPRFSGLQFPNYSSELNVNALELDDSALYLCASSRDKPDTQYFGPGTRLTVL.